This T cell receptor (beta chain) comes out of a study of T cell responses to AZD1222 COVID-19 vaccine. Only in-frame clones appear in the TCRdb table, and some are missing; sequencing was by immunoSEQ multiplex PCR. The profile shows 150,000 to 200,000 clones, about 92% of them singletons. The TCR originated in an adult who received the AZD1222 COVID-19 vaccine. Sequencing was performed on peripheral blood, taken 28 days after the second AZD1222 dose.

In DNA, the CDR3 is TGTGCCAGCAGCGCCGCCATCCTAGCGGGGGCCTACAATGAGCAGTTCTTC. Translating gives CASSAAILAGAYNEQFF. The genes are TRBV9 and TRBJ2-1; TRBD2 matches at 10 bases. CDR1 and CDR2 from the germline V gene are SGDLS and YYNGEE. The CDR3 runs 17 residues. Trimming took 3 bases from V and 2 from J; bases not matched to a gene: 8.